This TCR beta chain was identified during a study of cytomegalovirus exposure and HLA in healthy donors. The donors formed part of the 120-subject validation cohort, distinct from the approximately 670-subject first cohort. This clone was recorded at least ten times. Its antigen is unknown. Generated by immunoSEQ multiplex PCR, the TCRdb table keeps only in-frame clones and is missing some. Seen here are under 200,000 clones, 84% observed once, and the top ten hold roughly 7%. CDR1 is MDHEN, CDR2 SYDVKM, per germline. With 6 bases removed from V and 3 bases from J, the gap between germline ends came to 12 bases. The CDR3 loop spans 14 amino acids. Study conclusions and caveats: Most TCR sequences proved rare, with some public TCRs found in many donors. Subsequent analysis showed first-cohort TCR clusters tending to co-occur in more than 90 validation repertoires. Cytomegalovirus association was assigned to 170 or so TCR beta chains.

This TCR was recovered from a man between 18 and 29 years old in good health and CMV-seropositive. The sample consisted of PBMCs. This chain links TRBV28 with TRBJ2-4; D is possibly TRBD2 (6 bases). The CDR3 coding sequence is TGTGCCAGCAGCACCAGGAGGGGCAAAAACATTCAGTACTTC. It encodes CASSTRRGKNIQYF.